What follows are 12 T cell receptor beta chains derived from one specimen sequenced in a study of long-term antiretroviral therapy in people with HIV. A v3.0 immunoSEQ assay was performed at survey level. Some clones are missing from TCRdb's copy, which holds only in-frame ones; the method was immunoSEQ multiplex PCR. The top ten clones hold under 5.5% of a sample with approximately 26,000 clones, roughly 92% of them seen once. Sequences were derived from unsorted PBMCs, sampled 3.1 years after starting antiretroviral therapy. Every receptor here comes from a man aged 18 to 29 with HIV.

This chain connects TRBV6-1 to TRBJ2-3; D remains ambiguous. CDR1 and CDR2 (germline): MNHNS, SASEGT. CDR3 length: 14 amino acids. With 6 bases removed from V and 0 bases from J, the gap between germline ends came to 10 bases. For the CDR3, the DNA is TGTGCCAGCAGATCCCCGACCAGCACAGATACGCAGTATTTT. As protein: CASRSPTSTDTQYF.

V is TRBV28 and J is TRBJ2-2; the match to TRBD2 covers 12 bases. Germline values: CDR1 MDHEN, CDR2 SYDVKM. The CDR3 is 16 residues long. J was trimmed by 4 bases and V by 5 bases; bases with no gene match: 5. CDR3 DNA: TGTGCCAGCAGTCGGACTAGCGGGATAATCACCGGGGAGCTGTTTTTT. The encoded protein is CASSRTSGIITGELFF.

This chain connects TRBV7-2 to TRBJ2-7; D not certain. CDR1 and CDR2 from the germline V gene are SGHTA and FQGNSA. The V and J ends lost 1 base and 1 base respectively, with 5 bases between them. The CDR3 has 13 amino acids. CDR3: CASSLDRSYEQYF. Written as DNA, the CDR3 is TGTGCCAGCAGCTTAGACCGATCCTACGAGCAGTACTTC.

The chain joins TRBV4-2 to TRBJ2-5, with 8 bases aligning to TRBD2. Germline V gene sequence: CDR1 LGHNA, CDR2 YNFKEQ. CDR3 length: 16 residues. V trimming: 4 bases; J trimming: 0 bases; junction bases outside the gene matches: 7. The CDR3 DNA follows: TGTGCCAGCAGCCCTTCTCTAGCGGGCCACCAAGAGACCCAGTACTTC. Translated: CASSPSLAGHQETQYF.

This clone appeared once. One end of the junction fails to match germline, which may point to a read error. The CDR3 DNA follows: TGTGCCATCAGTAGGGGGAGGGGCAGTCGACACGAGCAGTACTTC. This translates into CAISRGRGSRHEQYF. The genes are TRBV6-5 and TRBJ2-7, with TRBD2 as a possible D gene (7 bases). In germline, CDR1 is MNHEY, CDR2 SVGAGI. CDR3 length: 15 residues.

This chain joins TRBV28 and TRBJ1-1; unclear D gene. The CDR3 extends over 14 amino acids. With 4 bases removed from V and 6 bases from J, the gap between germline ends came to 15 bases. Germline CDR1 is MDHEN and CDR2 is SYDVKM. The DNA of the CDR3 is TGTGCCAGCAGTTGGGCAGGCTCGAAGGCTGAAGCTTTCTTT. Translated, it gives CASSWAGSKAEAFF.

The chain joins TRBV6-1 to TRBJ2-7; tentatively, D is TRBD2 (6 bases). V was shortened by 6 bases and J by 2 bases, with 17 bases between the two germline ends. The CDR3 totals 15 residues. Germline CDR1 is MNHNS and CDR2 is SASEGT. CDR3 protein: CASRMEEGVTYEQYF. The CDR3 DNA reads TGTGCCAGCAGGATGGAGGAGGGAGTAACCTACGAGCAGTACTTC.

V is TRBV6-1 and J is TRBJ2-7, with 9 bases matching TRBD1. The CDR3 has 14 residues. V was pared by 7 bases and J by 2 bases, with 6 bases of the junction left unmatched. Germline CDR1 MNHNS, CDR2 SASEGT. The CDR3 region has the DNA TGTGCCAGCATGTGGGGACAGGGTACCTACGAGCAGTACTTC. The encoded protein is CASMWGQGTYEQYF.

In nucleotides, the CDR3 is TGTGCCAGCAGTCACCACAGGGAAGGAGAGCAGTTCTTC. Its translation: CASSHHREGEQFF. This chain links TRBV6-1 with TRBJ2-1; maybe TRBD1 (6 bases). Germline CDR1 is MNHNS and CDR2 is SASEGT. This CDR3 is built from 13 residues. The V end was cut by 5 bases, the J end by 10 bases, with 15 bases between.

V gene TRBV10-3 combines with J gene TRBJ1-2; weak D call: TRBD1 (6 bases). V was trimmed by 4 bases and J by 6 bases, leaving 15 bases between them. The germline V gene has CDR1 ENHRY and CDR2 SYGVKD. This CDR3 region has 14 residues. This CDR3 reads CAISGGSGGHGYTF. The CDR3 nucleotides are TGTGCCATCAGTGGGGGATCGGGGGGCCATGGCTACACCTTC.

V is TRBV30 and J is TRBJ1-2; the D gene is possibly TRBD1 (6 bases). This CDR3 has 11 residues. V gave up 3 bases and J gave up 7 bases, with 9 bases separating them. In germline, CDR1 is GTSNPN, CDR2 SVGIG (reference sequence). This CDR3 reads CAWSTGLGYTF. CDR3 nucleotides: TGTGCCTGGAGCACAGGGCTTGGCTACACCTTC.

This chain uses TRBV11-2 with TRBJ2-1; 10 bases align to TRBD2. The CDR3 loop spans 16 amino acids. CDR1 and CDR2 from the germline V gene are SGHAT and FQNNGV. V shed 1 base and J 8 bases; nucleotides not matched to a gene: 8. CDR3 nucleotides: TGTGCCAGCAGCTTAGGAGCGGGAGGGCCGGGCGATGAGCAGTTCTTC. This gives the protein CASSLGAGGPGDEQFF.